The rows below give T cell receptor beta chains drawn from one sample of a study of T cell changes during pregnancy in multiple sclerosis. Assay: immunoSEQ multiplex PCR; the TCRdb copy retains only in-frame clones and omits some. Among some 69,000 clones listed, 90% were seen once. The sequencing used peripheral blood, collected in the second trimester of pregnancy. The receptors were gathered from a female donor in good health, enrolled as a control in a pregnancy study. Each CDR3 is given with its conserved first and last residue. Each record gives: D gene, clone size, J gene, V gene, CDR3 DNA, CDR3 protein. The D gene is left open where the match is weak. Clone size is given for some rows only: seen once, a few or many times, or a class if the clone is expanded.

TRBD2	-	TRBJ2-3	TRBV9	TGTGCCAGCAGCCGCCGGCTTAGCGGGGCAGATACGCAGTATTTT	CASSRRLSGADTQYF
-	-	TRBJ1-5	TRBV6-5	TGTGCCAGCAGTTACTCGACCCCAGGGAGCAATCAGCCCCAGCATTTT	CASSYSTPGSNQPQHF
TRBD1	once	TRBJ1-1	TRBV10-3	TGTGCCATCAGTGACCCGGGACAGTCCACTTGGGCTTTCTTT	CAISDPGQSTWAFF
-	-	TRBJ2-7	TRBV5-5	TGTGCCAGCAGCTTGGGGCGGGTATCCTACGAGCAGTACTTC	CASSLGRVSYEQYF
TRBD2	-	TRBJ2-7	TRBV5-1	TGCGCCAGCAGCGGACTAGCGGGGGATCTATACGAGCAGTACTTC	CASSGLAGDLYEQYF
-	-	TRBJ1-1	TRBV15	TGTGCCACCAGCAGAGATGGAAGGACCTCTGGGGGCCGAGCTTTCTTT	CATSRDGRTSGGRAFF
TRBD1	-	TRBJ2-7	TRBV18	TGTGCCAGCTCACCACCCGCCTTTGGACAGGAGTACGAGCAGTACTTC	CASSPPAFGQEYEQYF
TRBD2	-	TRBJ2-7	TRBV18	TGTGCCAGCTCACCACTTCCGGGAGGCGAGCAGTACTTC	CASSPLPGGEQYF
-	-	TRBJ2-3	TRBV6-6	TGTGCCAGCAGGCCAAGCGGAATACTCACAGATACGCAGTATTTT	CASRPSGILTDTQYF
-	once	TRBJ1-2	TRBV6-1	TGTGCCAGCACGACAGGCAAAGATGGCTACACCTTC	CASTTGKDGYTF
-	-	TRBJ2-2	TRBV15	TGTGCCACCAGCACCTCTCCAGACACGGCCGGGGAGCTGTTTTTT	CATSTSPDTAGELFF
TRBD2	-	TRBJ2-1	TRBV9	TGTGCCAGCAGCGTATTACCTAGCGGGGGGCAGAGCTCCTACAATGAGCAGTTCTTC	CASSVLPSGGQSSYNEQFF
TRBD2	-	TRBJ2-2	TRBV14	TGTGCCAGCAGCCAAGATAGCGGGAGGGCCCAGACCGGGGAGCTGTTTTTT	CASSQDSGRAQTGELFF
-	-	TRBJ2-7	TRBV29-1	TGCAGCGTTGCCAGATCCACTAACGAGCAGTACTTC	CSVARSTNEQYF
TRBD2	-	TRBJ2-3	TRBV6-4	TGTGCCAGCAGCCCCGGGACTAGCGACACAGATACGCAGTATTTT	CASSPGTSDTDTQYF
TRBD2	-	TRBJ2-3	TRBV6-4	TGTGCCAGCAGTGAGGGGCGGGAGCCCACAGATACGCAGTATTTT	CASSEGREPTDTQYF
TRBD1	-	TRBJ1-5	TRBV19	TGTGCCAGCTGGGACAGGGGTGAGTTGGGTCAGCCCCAGCATTTT	CASWDRGELGQPQHF
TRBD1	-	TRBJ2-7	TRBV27	TGTGCCAGCGGGGGACAGGGGACAAGTTACGAGCAGTACTTC	CASGGQGTSYEQYF
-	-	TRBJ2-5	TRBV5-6	TGTGCCAGCAGCTTGAGACTAGGGGAGACCCAGTACTTC	CASSLRLGETQYF
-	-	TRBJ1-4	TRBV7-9	TGTGCCAGCAGCTTATCCTCAGGGGCGGATGAAAAACTGTTTTTT	CASSLSSGADEKLFF
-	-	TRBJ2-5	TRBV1	TGCACCAGCAGCCCACGGGACTGCCGTTCATCCCAGATAAAAGAGACCCAGTACTTC	CTSSPRDCRSSQIKETQYF
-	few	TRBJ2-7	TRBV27	TGTGCCAGCAGTTCCGTAGGGGGCTACGAGCAGTACTTC	CASSSVGGYEQYF
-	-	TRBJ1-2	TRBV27	TGTGCCAGCAGTTGGACACCCAACTATGGCTACACCTTC	CASSWTPNYGYTF
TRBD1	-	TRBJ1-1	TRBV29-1	TGCAGCGTACAGACAGGGGAAGGGACTGAAGCTTTCTTT	CSVQTGEGTEAFF
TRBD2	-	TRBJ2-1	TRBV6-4	TGTGCCAGCAGTCCGGGACTAGCGCCGAATGAGCAGTTCTTC	CASSPGLAPNEQFF
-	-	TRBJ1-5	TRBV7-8	TGTGCCAGCAGCCCCAATAGGATAGGCGGAGGCAATCAGCCCCAGCATTTT	CASSPNRIGGGNQPQHF
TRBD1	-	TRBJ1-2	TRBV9	TGTGCCAGCAGCGTTGGGACAGATTATGGCTACACCTTC	CASSVGTDYGYTF
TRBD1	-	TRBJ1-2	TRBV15	TGTGCCACCAGCGGAATAAACAGGGGTGGCTACACCTTC	CATSGINRGGYTF
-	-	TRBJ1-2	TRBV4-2	TGTGCCAGCAGCCAAGCTGGAGACAGTAATAACTATGGCTACACCTTC	CASSQAGDSNNYGYTF
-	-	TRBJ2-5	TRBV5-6	TGTGCCAGCAGCCAACAAGAGACCCAGTACTTC	CASSQQETQYF
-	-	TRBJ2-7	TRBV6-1	TGTGCCACTTCTCCTTTTGAGGGGGTCTCCTACGAGCAGTACTTC	CATSPFEGVSYEQYF
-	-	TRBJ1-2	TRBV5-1	TGCGCCAGCAGGCTACTAAATGGCTACACCTTC	CASRLLNGYTF
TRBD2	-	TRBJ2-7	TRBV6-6	TGTGCCAGCAGTTCCCCCGGACTAGCGCCCGCCGGCGAGCAGTACTTC	CASSSPGLAPAGEQYF
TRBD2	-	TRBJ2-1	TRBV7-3	TGTGCCAGCAGCCGACTAGCGGGCTCCTACAATGAGCAGTTCTTC	CASSRLAGSYNEQFF
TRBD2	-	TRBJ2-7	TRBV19	TGTGCCAGTAGTAGACTAGCGGAACCCTACGAGCAGTACTTC	CASSRLAEPYEQYF
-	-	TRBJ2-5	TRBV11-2	TGTGCCAGCAGCTTAACAAGCGGCCGCGAGACCCAGTACTTC	CASSLTSGRETQYF
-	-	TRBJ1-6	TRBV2	TGTGCCAGCAGTGAAGCGCTGGGCGCGGGTTCACCCCTCCACTTT	CASSEALGAGSPLHF
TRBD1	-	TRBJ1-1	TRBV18	TGTGCCAGCTCTCGACAGGGAACTGAAGCTTTCTTT	CASSRQGTEAFF
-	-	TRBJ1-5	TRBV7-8	TGTGCCAGCAGCCCCGGGGGGGCAGACAATCAGCCCCAGCATTTT	CASSPGGADNQPQHF
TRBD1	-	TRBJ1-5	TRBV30	TGTGCCTGGATCCCTACTAACCGGGGCCGGGACAGGGTTACGGAGCCCCAGCATTTT	CAWIPTNRGRDRVTEPQHF
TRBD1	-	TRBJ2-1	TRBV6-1	TGTGCCAGCAGGGACAGGGGACATGAGCAGTTCTTC	CASRDRGHEQFF
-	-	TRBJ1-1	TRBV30	TGTGCCTGGAGTGTAGCCGAGGACACTGAAGCTTTCTTT	CAWSVAEDTEAFF
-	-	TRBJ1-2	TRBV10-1	TGCGCCAGCAGTGGAGGCTATGGCTACACCTTC	CASSGGYGYTF
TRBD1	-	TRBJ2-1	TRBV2	TGTGCCAGCAGCGAGACAGGGGGCGCGGGGAATGAGCAGTTCTTC	CASSETGGAGNEQFF
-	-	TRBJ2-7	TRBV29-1	TGCAGCGTTGGACAGCAAAGCTCCTACGAGCAGTACTTC	CSVGQQSSYEQYF
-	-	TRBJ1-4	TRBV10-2	TGCGCCAGCAGTGAAATCGGGGAAAAACTGTTTTTT	CASSEIGEKLFF
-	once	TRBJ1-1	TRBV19	TGTGCCAGTACCTTAAGAGCCGGGAACACTGAAGCTTTCTTT	CASTLRAGNTEAFF
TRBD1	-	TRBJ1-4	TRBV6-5	TGTGCCAGCAGTCAGAGGACAGGGGCCGGGCGGTTTTTT	CASSQRTGAGRFF
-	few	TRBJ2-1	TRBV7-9	TGTGCCAGCAGCCCCCCTCGCAATGAGCAGTTCTTC	CASSPPRNEQFF
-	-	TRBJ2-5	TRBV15	TGTGCCACGGAACGGGAGAACCAAGAGACCCAGTACTTC	CATERENQETQYF
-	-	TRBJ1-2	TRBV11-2	TGTGCCGGCAGCTCCACACCTTGGGACAAAACAGGGAACTATGGCTACACCTTC	CAGSSTPWDKTGNYGYTF
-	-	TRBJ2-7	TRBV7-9	TGTGCCAGCAGCCACGACTTTGGCCACGAGCAGTACTTC	CASSHDFGHEQYF
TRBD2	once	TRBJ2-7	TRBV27	TGTGCCAGCAGTCCCCGGACTAGCGGAATAAAGAGCTCCTACGAGCAGTACTTC	CASSPRTSGIKSSYEQYF
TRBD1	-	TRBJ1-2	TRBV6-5	TGTGCCAGCAGTTACTCCAGGGACAGCCTCTATGGCTACACCTTC	CASSYSRDSLYGYTF
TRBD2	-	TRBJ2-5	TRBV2	TGTGCCAGTCGGGGGGGCCGGGAGACCCAGTACTTC	CASRGGRETQYF
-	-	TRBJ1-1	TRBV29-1	TGCAGCGTTGTGAGCGACACTGAAGCTTTCTTT	CSVVSDTEAFF
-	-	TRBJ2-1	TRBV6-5	TGTGCCAGCACCAGCTCCTACAATGAGCAGTTCTTC	CASTSSYNEQFF
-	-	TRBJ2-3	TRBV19	TGTGCCAGTAGTATTTCCCTTGGGGGGGGCTTCACAGATACGCAGTATTTT	CASSISLGGGFTDTQYF
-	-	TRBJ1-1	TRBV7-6	TGTGCCAGCAGCAAGACAGGGAACACTGAAGCTTTCTTT	CASSKTGNTEAFF